The sequence of this T cell receptor (beta chain) was determined in a study of tissue T cells after allogeneic stem cell transplantation. Findings and limits, study-wide: Within patients, tissue anatomy strongly shaped TCR repertoire composition.

CDR3 length: 14 residues. The V gene's germline CDR1 is ENHRY and CDR2 SYGVKD. The V end was cut by 4 bases, the J end by 8 bases, with 14 bases between. Using immunoSEQ multiplex PCR, the repertoire was profiled, and TCRdb retains in-frame clones only, with some absent. The sample has several thousand clones; approximately 79% are singletons. Points on this clone: Its antigen is as yet unknown.

This research-autopsy study prospectively enrolled adult allogeneic hematopoietic cell transplant recipients with steroid-refractory graft-versus-host disease. V and J are TRBV10-3 and TRBJ1-4, with D unresolved. This sample comprised left colon tissue, obtained at autopsy. The clonotype comes from an older male patient with steroid-refractory graft-versus-host disease after an allogeneic stem cell transplant. The T cells may come from the graft donor. CDR3 sequence (DNA): TGTGCCATCAGTGGAGAAGGCCCCGAGGAAAAACTGTTTTTT. Protein sequence: CAISGEGPEEKLFF.